This T cell receptor (beta chain) appears in the sequencing data of a study of response to subunit inactivated influenza vaccine. General observations from the study: Each seasonal influenza vaccination recruits few new T cells, the authors suggested.

To note about this clonotype: Its antigen is still unknown.

TCRdb reprocessed the RT-PCR reads via MiXCR and lists one record per CDR3 protein. The table records 590,000 or so distinct CDR3 sequences, around 13% of them present only once. The CDR3 has 14 amino acids. Trimming took off 4 bases at V and 2 bases at J, with 11 bases between the two ends. CDR1 is KGHDR and CDR2 is SFDVKD in the germline V gene. The sample here was PBMCs from blood, taken 14 days before vaccination. The chain has TRBV24-1 and TRBJ2-7; D is perhaps TRBD1 (6 bases). This TCR derives from a middle-aged man who received an inactivated influenza vaccine. The CDR3 here is CATSETDRTYEQYF. DNA of the CDR3: TGTGCCACCAGTGAGACAGACAGGACCTACGAGCAGTACTTC.